This TCR beta chain was found in a study of tumor-infiltrating lymphocytes in localized non-small cell lung cancer. As for the study in general: From each patient, both tumor and uninvolved lung, non-adjacent to tumor, were sampled.

There are a few counts of this clone. Its specificity is unknown. TCRdb keeps only in-frame clones here, not all; method: immunoSEQ multiplex PCR. The data contain 20,000 to 25,000 clones, roughly two thirds of them singletons. The CDR3 has 17 residues. Germline CDR1 reads MNHNS; CDR2 reads SASEGT. The V end lost 1 base, the J end lost 4 bases, and 17 bases lay between the germline ends. Notes on the study in general: Tumors had more T cell infiltration than uninvolved lung, per TCRbeta sequencing and CD3 counts. IM1 and IM2 tumors showed no difference in T-cell fraction. Different pieces of the same tissue were used for each assay.

The chain joins TRBV6-1 to TRBJ1-5; D possibly corresponds to TRBD1 (6 bases). The sample taken for sequencing was lung tumor tissue. The sequence derives from a human donor with non-small cell lung cancer. In DNA form, the CDR3 reads TGTGCCAGCAGTGAAGTCTGGGGGCGAGCGTCTAATCAGCCCCAGCATTTT. It yields the protein CASSEVWGRASNQPQHF.